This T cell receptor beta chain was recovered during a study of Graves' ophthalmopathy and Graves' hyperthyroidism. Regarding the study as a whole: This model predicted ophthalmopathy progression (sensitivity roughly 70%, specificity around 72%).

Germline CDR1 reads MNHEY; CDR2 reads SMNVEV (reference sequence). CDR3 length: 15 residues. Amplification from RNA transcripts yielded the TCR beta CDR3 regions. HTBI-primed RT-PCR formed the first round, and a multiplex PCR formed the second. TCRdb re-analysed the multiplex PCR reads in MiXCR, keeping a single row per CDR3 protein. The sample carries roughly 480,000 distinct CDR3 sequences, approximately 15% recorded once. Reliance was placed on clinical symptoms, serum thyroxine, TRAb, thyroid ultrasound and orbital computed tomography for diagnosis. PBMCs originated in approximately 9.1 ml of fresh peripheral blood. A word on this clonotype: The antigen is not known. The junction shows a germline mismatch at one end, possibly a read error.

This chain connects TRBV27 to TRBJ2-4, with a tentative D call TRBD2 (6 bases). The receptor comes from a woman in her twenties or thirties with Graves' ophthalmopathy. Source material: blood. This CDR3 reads CASSLRFGLTNIKYF. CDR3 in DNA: TGTGCCAGCAGTTTGCGTTTCGGACTAACAAACATTAAGTACTTC.